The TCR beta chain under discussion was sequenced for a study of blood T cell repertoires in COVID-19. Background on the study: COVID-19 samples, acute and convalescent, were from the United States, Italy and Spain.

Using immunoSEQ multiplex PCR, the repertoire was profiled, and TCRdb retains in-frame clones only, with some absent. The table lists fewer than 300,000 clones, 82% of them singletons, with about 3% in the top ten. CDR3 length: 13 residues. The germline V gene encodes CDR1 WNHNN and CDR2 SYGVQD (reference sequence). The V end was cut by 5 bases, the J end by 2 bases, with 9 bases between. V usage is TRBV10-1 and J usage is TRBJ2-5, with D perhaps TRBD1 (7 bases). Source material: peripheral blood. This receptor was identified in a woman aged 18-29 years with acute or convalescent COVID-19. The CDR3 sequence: CASSQGGQETQYF. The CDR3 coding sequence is TGCGCCAGCAGTCAGGGGGGTCAAGAGACCCAGTACTTC.